This T cell receptor (beta chain) stems from a study of Graves' ophthalmopathy and Graves' hyperthyroidism. Study observations and caveats: Sensitivity reached 87.88% and specificity approximately 81% for a 13-signature model separating ophthalmopathy from stable hyperthyroidism.

This clonotype was seen many times. Its antigen remains unknown. Ophthalmopathy donors showed moderate-to-severe activity, CAS ≥3, NOSPECS ≥4 and a duration under 3 months. Physicians reached a diagnosis by relying on clinical symptoms, serum thyroxine, TRAb, thyroid ultrasound and orbital computed tomography. Transcripts of RNA were the source for amplifying TCR beta CDR3 regions. First-round RT-PCR used HTBI primers; second-round multiplex PCR followed. TCRdb independently ran MiXCR on the multiplex PCR reads; one entry per CDR3 protein. The sample has roughly 500,000 distinct CDR3 sequences; around 14% are singletons. V was cut by 3 bases and J by 7 bases, with 16 bases left in between. This CDR3 contains 14 residues.

Sample: blood. V and J are TRBV12-3 or TRBV12-4 and TRBJ2-7; D is unclear. The clonotype was recovered from a woman in her 30s with Graves' ophthalmopathy. CDR3 sequence reads: CASSFGRLGGEQYF. For the CDR3, the DNA is TGTGCCAGCAGTTTCGGGCGCCTGGGTGGAGAGCAGTACTTC.